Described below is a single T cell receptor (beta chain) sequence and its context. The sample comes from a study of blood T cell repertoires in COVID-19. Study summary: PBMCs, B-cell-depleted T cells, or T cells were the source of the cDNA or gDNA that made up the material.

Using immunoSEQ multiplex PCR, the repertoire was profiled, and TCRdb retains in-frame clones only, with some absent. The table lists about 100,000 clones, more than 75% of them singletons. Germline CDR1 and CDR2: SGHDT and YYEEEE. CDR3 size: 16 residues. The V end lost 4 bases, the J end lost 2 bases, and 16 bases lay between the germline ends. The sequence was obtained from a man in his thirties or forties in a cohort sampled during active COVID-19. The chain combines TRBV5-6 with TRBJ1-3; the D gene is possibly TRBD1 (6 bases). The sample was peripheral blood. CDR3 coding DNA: TGTGCCAGCAGCGGGGTGGCCGGGACAACTGGAAACACCATATATTTT. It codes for CASSGVAGTTGNTIYF.